This TCR beta chain was observed in a study of OX40 agonist ivuxolimab in advanced cancers. General study results and limits: CD8+ T cells averaged more expanded clones than CD4+.

Patients who had autoimmune disease history or got systemic immunosuppression were left out. The data were produced by immunoSEQ multiplex PCR, yet TCRdb's version contains in-frame clones alone and is incomplete. Among 60,000 to 70,000 clones listed, around 87% were seen once. Of note for this clone: Its antigen is not identified.

The CDR3 is 13 residues long. V was trimmed by 1 base and J by 11 bases, leaving 9 bases between them. In germline, CDR1 is SGHDN, CDR2 FVKESK. This chain connects TRBV14 to TRBJ1-6; no clear D gene. The receptor's source is an adult with an advanced solid tumor such as melanoma, head and neck, liver or kidney cancer. Sample: CD4+ or CD8+ T cells sorted from blood, taken in a trial of the OX40 agonist ivuxolimab. The CDR3 bases are TGTGCCAGCAGCCAAGCGAGAACGACACCCCTCCACTTT. Translating gives CASSQARTTPLHF.